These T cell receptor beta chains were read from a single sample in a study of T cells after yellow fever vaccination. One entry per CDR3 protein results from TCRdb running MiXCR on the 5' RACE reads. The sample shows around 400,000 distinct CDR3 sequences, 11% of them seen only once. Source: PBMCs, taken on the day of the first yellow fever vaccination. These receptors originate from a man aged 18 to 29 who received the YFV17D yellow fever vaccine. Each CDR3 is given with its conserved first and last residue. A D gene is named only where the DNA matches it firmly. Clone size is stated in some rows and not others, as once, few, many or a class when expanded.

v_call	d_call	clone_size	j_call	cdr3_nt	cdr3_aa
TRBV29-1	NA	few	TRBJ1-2	TGCAGCGTTGGGGAGCGGTATGGCTACACCTTC	CSVGERYGYTF
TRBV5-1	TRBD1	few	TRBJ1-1	TGCGCCAGCAGCCCCTATGTCAGGGGGACAAAGGGAAAGAACACTGAAGCTTTCTTT	CASSPYVRGTKGKNTEAFF
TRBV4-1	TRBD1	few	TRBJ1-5	TGCGCCAGCAGCCAGTCCAGGACAGGGTACAATCAGCCCCAGCATTTT	CASSQSRTGYNQPQHF
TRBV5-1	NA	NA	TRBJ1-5	TGCGCCAGCAGCTTGGGAGGGTCCCAAGGGCAGCCCCAGCATTTT	CASSLGGSQGQPQHF
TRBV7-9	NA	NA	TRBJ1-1	TGTGCCAGCAGCTTAGTTCAGGGGACTGAAGCTTTCTTT	CASSLVQGTEAFF
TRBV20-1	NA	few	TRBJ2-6	TGCAGTGCTGATGGAGGCTTCTCTGGGGCCAACGTCCTGACTTTC	CSADGGFSGANVLTF
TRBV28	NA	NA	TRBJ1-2	TGTGCCAGCAGTAGCTTTAACAGGCCAAGTTCCGGCTACACCTTC	CASSSFNRPSSGYTF
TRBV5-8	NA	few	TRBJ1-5	TGTGCCAGCAGCTTGGGACAGAATTACAATCAGCCCCAGCATTTT	CASSLGQNYNQPQHF
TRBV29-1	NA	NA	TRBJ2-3	TGCAGCGTTGAAGGCAGGGCTAGCACAGATACGCAGTATTTT	CSVEGRASTDTQYF
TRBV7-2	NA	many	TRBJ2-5	TGTGCCAGCAGCCCTATCGGCGTTCAAGAGACCCAGTACTTC	CASSPIGVQETQYF
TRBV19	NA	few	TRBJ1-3	TGTGCCAGTAGAATCACAGCCGGAAACACCATATATTTT	CASRITAGNTIYF
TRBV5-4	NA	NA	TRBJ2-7	TGTGCCAGCAGCCCGCGGGGACAGTCCGAGCAGTACTTC	CASSPRGQSEQYF
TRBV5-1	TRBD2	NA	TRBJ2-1	TGCGCCAGCAGGGCCACTAGCGGGGGTTCCTACAATGAGCAGTTCTTC	CASRATSGGSYNEQFF